This passage covers 20 T cell receptor beta chains from one sample sequenced in a study of blood T cell repertoires in COVID-19. Measured with immunoSEQ multiplex PCR; TCRdb has only the in-frame clones, and not every one. The data show 300,000 to 350,000 clones, with approximately 90% seen just once and 6% to 7% held by the top ten. Sequencing was performed on peripheral blood. Receptor source: a woman aged 30 to 39 with COVID-19, enrolled during active disease.

This clone appeared a few times. Written as DNA, the CDR3 is TGTGCCGCGGTTGGGGGGTACGAGCAGTACTTC. Amino acid sequence: CAAVGGYEQYF. The chain joins TRBV6-5 to TRBJ2-7, with a tentative D call TRBD2 (6 bases). The CDR3 sequence is 11 residues long. Between the trimmed V and J ends, which lost 11 bases and 4 bases, there was a span of 12 bases. Germline assignment: CDR1 MNHEY and CDR2 SVGAGI.

The V gene is TRBV7-6, the J gene TRBJ1-5, with D unresolved. Germline-derived CDR1 and CDR2 are SGHVS and FNYEAQ. V lost 2 bases and J lost 2, with 13 bases in between. This CDR3 has 16 residues. In DNA, the CDR3 is TGTGCCAGCAGCTTAACTCCGGGGTTGGGCAATCAGCCCCAGCATTTT. It yields the protein CASSLTPGLGNQPQHF.

The chain employs TRBV15 and TRBJ1-2, with 11 bases aligning to TRBD1. Looked up from germline, CDR1 is LNHNV and CDR2 is YYDKDF (reference sequence). The CDR3 totals 14 residues. V gave up 3 bases and J gave up 8 bases; unmatched junction bases: 5. CDR3 DNA sequence: TGTGCCACCAGCAGGGACAGGGGGCGAGAAGGCTACACCTTC. Amino acid sequence: CATSRDRGREGYTF.

V gene TRBV30 combines with J gene TRBJ2-6, with TRBD1 matching over 7 bases. The CDR3 covers 16 residues. In germline, CDR1 is GTSNPN, CDR2 SVGIG (reference sequence). The V and J ends lost 5 bases and 0 bases, in that order; junction bases with no gene match: 7. The CDR3 reads CAWRDSRPSGANVLTF. CDR3 nucleotide sequence: TGTGCCTGGCGGGACAGTCGCCCCTCTGGGGCCAACGTCCTGACTTTC.

This chain uses TRBV4-1 with TRBJ1-2; 7 nucleotides agree with TRBD1. The J segment lost 5 bases and the V segment lost 5 bases, leaving 14 bases of the junction unmatched. Germline V lookup: CDR1 MGHRA, CDR2 YSYEKL. This CDR3 spans 16 amino acids. The CDR3 here is CASSDLPRGQRYGYTF. CDR3 DNA sequence: TGCGCCAGCAGCGACTTACCCAGGGGACAGCGTTATGGCTACACCTTC.

The rearrangement uses TRBV5-6 and TRBJ1-1, with D perhaps matching TRBD1 (6 bases). The germline V gene has CDR1 SGHDT and CDR2 YYEEEE. V lost 1 base to trimming and J lost 0 bases, with 16 bases between them. CDR3 length equals 17 residues. In DNA, the CDR3 is TGTGCCAGCAGCTTGATGGACAGACCTGAATTGAACACTGAAGCTTTCTTT. This gives the protein CASSLMDRPELNTEAFF.

The chain couples TRBV19 to TRBJ1-2; 8 bases agree with TRBD1. Germline V gene lookup returns CDR1 LNHDA and CDR2 SQIVND (reference sequence). The CDR3 extends over 14 amino acids. Trimming removed 5 bases from V and 4 bases from J; junction bases left unmatched: 6. The CDR3 is CASSAGTGTYGYTF. In DNA, the CDR3 is TGTGCCAGTAGTGCCGGGACAGGAACCTATGGCTACACCTTC.

The gene calls are TRBV4-1 and TRBJ2-3, with TRBD2 identical over 7 bases. CDR3 size: 16 residues. Germline-derived CDR1 and CDR2 are MGHRA and YSYEKL. With 2 bases clipped from V and 2 bases from J, the junction kept 7 bases outside the gene matches. CDR3 amino acids: CASSQQTSHITDTQYF. The DNA of the CDR3 is TGCGCCAGCAGCCAACAGACTAGCCACATCACAGATACGCAGTATTTT.

This chain links TRBV6-5 with TRBJ1-4; 7 bases fit TRBD1. The CDR3 sequence is 14 residues long. Germline trimming cut 2 bases from V and 5 bases from J; bases unmatched to any gene: 2. Looked up from germline, CDR1 is MNHEY and CDR2 is SVGAGI. CDR3 protein: CASSYDRVNEKLFF. The CDR3 nucleotides are TGTGCCAGCAGTTACGACAGGGTGAATGAAAAACTGTTTTTT.

The genes are TRBV3-1 (or the pseudogene TRBV3-2) and TRBJ2-7, with TRBD1 as a possible D gene (5 bases). This CDR3 spans 11 amino acids. Trimming removed 4 bases at V and 5 bases at J, with 6 bases between. In germline, CDR1 is LGHDT, CDR2 YNNKEL (reference sequence). The CDR3, as DNA: TGTGCCAGCAGCCGGGGCGACGAGCAGTACTTC. Encoded protein: CASSRGDEQYF.

A single count supports this clone. The CDR3 bases are TGTGCCAGCAGAAGGGTTTCGGTTGGCGGGACTGAAGCTTTCTTT. This encodes CASRRVSVGGTEAFF. The chain links TRBV27 to TRBJ1-1; D is undetermined. V lost 6 bases and J 5 bases, leaving 19 bases between the germline ends. Germline V lookup: CDR1 MNHEY, CDR2 SMNVEV (reference sequence). The CDR3 length is 15 residues.

The chain links TRBV15 to TRBJ2-1; TRBD2 matches at 13 bases. Germline V gives CDR1 LNHNV, CDR2 YYDKDF (reference sequence). Trimming took 7 bases from V and 8 from J; bases not matched to a gene: 2. CDR3 length: 13 amino acids. Here the CDR3 reads CATTGLAGYEQFF. The CDR3 bases are TGTGCCACCACGGGACTAGCGGGATATGAGCAGTTCTTC.

To note about this clone: This sample includes further DNA sequences coding for the same CDR3. This chain joins TRBV7-9 and TRBJ2-2; the D is unclear. Germline CDR1 reads SEHNR; CDR2 reads FQNEAQ (reference sequence). V lost 5 bases and J lost 1, with 11 bases in between. This CDR3 has 15 amino acids. For the CDR3, the DNA is TGTGCCAGCAGCCTAACGACTGGGAACACCGGGGAGCTGTTTTTT. Protein product: CASSLTTGNTGELFF.

The V gene is TRBV2, the J gene TRBJ2-1; TRBD2 matches at 11 bases. Germline loops: CDR1 SNHLY, CDR2 FYNNEI. V gave up 2 bases and J gave up 1 base; unmatched junction bases: 1. The CDR3 length is 16 residues. The chain's CDR3 is CASSETSGGSYNEQFF. The CDR3 coding sequence is TGTGCCAGCAGTGAAACTAGCGGGGGATCCTACAATGAGCAGTTCTTC.

The chain is built from TRBV5-1 and TRBJ1-3; the D gene is possibly TRBD1 (6 bases). In germline, CDR1 is SGHRS, CDR2 YFSETQ. The CDR3 covers 16 residues. V lost 4 bases and J lost 4, with 18 bases in between. The CDR3: CASSLVGQTEGNTIYF. The CDR3 region has the DNA TGCGCCAGCAGCCTGGTTGGACAGACAGAGGGAAACACCATATATTTT.

This clone was picked up one time. This chain joins TRBV24-1 and TRBJ2-1, with TRBD2 as a possible D gene (5 bases). Per germline, CDR1 KGHDR and CDR2 SFDVKD. The CDR3 runs 14 residues. Trimming removed 4 bases from V and 3 bases from J, with 9 bases in between. The CDR3 reads CATSESRDYNEQFF. In DNA, the CDR3 is TGTGCCACCAGTGAAAGCCGGGACTACAATGAGCAGTTCTTC.

This clone was seen a handful of times. The chain employs TRBV11-1 and TRBJ2-1; 8 nucleotides match TRBD2. This CDR3 region has 15 residues. Germline assignment: CDR1 SGHAT and CDR2 FQDESV (reference sequence). Trimming removed 5 bases from V and 8 bases from J; junction bases left unmatched: 11. Here the CDR3 DNA reads TGTGCCAGCAGCGAGCCGGGACTAGGAGCAGATGAGCAGTTCTTC. It specifies CASSEPGLGADEQFF.

The genes are TRBV6-5 and TRBJ2-5, with D possibly matching TRBD1 (5 bases). Per the germline V gene, CDR1 is MNHEY and CDR2 is SVGAGI. There are 11 residues in the CDR3. Deletions cut 0 bases from V and 12 bases from J, with 8 bases between. This chain's CDR3 is CASSYSQGEYF. The CDR3 bases are TGTGCCAGCAGTTACTCGCAGGGCGAGTACTTC.

The chain couples TRBV27 to TRBJ1-5; a weak D match, TRBD1 (5 bases). Trimming pared 7 bases from V and 0 bases from J, leaving 13 bases between. Per germline, CDR1 MNHEY and CDR2 SMNVEV (reference sequence). The CDR3 contains 15 residues. The CDR3 loop reads CASKPGLYSNQPQHF. The CDR3 region has the DNA TGTGCCAGCAAACCGGGACTGTATAGCAATCAGCCCCAGCATTTT.

The chain employs TRBV2 and TRBJ2-3, with TRBD2 as a possible D gene (6 bases). CDR1 is SNHLY and CDR2 is FYNNEI in the germline V gene. Trimming cost V 6 bases and J 0 bases, with 16 bases left between them. The CDR3 is made up of 16 amino acids. In DNA form, the CDR3 reads TGTGCCAGCAGCTCCAATCTGGCGGGAAGCACAGATACGCAGTATTTT. This translates into CASSSNLAGSTDTQYF.